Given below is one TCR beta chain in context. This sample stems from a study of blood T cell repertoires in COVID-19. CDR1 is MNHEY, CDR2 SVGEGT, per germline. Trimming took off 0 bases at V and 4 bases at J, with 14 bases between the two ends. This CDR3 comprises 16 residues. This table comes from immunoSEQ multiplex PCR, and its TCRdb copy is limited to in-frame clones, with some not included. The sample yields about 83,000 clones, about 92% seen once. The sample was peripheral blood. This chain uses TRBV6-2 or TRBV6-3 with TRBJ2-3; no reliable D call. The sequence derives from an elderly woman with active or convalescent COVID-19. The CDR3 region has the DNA TGTGCCAGCAGTTACTCCTACGAATCCCCGCCAGATACGCAGTATTTT. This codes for CASSYSYESPPDTQYF.